The rows below give T cell receptor beta chains drawn from one sample of a study of human T cells and chemical hapten exposure. In TCRdb, the RACE reads were re-called with MiXCR into one record per CDR3 protein. This table holds 39,000 or so distinct CDR3 sequences, about 4.2% found once. Sequencing was performed on whole blood, taken in connection with sensitization to the hapten diphenylcyclopropenone (DPC). The origin of the receptors is a man aged 45-65 years with alopecia areata. Some clones in this sample may be carry-over from other donors' samples. CDR3s include the opening cysteine and the closing phenylalanine or tryptophan. D genes are given only for firm matches. The listing skips clone size in some rows; elsewhere it reads once, few, many or a size class.

TRBV6-5,TRBJ1-6,many,NA,CASSYSILRSPLGSPLHF,TGTGCCAGCAGTTACTCAATTCTTCGGTCACCCCTAGGTTCACCCCTCCACTTT
TRBV7-2,TRBJ2-2,many,TRBD2,CASSLAMAGAGTGELFF,TGTGCCAGCAGCTTAGCGATGGCGGGAGCGGGCACCGGGGAGCTGTTTTTT
TRBV28,TRBJ1-6,many,NA,CASSLWEGDNSPLHF,TGTGCCAGCAGTTTATGGGAGGGTGATAATTCACCCCTCCACTTT
TRBV5-1,TRBJ2-3,NA,NA,CASSLAPWASTDTQYF,TGCGCCAGCAGCTTGGCCCCTTGGGCCAGCACAGATACGCAGTATTTT
TRBV30,TRBJ1-5,many,NA,CAWSLQDNQPQHF,TGTGCCTGGAGTCTACAGGATAATCAGCCCCAGCATTTT
TRBV3-1,TRBJ2-2,many,TRBD1,CASSPRTGTNTGELFF,TGTGCCAGCAGCCCAAGGACAGGCACGAACACCGGGGAGCTGTTTTTT
TRBV21-1,TRBJ2-3,many,NA,CASSKGALPSTDTQYF,TGTGCCAGCAGCAAAGGGGCTCTCCCTAGCACAGATACGCAGTATTTC
TRBV19,TRBJ2-6,many,NA,CASSVRSGANVLTF,TGTGCCAGTAGTGTTCGCTCTGGGGCCAACGTCCTGACTTTC
TRBV20-1,TRBJ1-5,many,NA,CSASEGGSNQPQHF,TGCAGTGCTAGTGAGGGAGGGAGCAATCAGCCCCAGCATTTT
TRBV29-1,TRBJ1-5,many,NA,CSVARDSNQPQHF,TGCAGCGTTGCCCGGGACAGCAATCAGCCCCAGCATTTT
TRBV6-5,TRBJ2-1,many,NA,CASSHRPINEQFF,TGTGCCAGCAGTCACCGACCGATTAATGAGCAGTTCTTC
TRBV6-5,TRBJ2-1,NA,NA,CASTKSRTQYNEQFF,TGTGCCAGCACCAAGAGCCGGACCCAATACAATGAGCAGTTCTTC
TRBV7-9,TRBJ2-1,many,NA,CASTEIEGSEQFF,TGTGCCAGCACAGAGATCGAGGGGAGTGAGCAGTTCTTC
TRBV11-2,TRBJ2-7,many,NA,CASSLGPGHHYEQYF,TGTGCCAGCAGCTTAGGCCCGGGACACCACTACGAGCAGTACTTC
TRBV3-1,TRBJ2-1,many,TRBD2,CASSQAGLAGSEQFF,TGTGCCAGCAGCCAAGCAGGACTAGCGGGAAGTGAGCAGTTCTTC
TRBV5-1,TRBJ1-3,many,NA,CASSSSGAGNTIYF,TGCGCCAGCAGCTCCTCGGGGGCTGGAAACACCATATATTTT
TRBV7-2,TRBJ1-3,few,TRBD1,CASSLGRGLLGNTIYF,TGTGCCAGCAGCTTAGGGAGGGGGCTTTTAGGAAACACCATATATTTT
TRBV7-9,TRBJ2-7,many,NA,CATRTGEQYF,TGTGCCACTCGGACGGGAGAGCAGTACTTC
TRBV18,TRBJ1-2,many,NA,CASSPPDARDYGYTF,TGTGCCAGCTCCCCCCCGGACGCCCGGGACTATGGCTACACCTTC
TRBV10-3,TRBJ2-5,many,TRBD2,CAISERLAGEETQYF,TGTGCCATCAGTGAAAGACTAGCGGGAGAAGAGACCCAGTACTTC
TRBV29-1,TRBJ2-3,many,NA,CSSRSGGTQDTQYF,TGCAGCTCAAGGAGCGGCGGGACCCAAGATACGCAGTATTTT
TRBV5-1,TRBJ1-6,many,NA,CASSLDVSPLHF,TGCGCCAGCAGCTTGGACGTTTCACCCCTCCACTTT
TRBV6-2/TRBV6-3,TRBJ2-3,many,NA,CASSYPPDTQYF,TGTGCCAGCAGTTACCCCCCGGATACGCAGTATTTT